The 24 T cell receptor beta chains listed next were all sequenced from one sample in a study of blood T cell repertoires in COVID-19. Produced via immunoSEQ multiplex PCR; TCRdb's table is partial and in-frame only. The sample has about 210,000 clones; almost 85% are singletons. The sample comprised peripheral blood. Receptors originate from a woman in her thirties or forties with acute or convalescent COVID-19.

The DNA of the CDR3 is TGCGCCAGCAGCCAACCGGCGCAGCGGGGTTGGGGCACAGATACGCAGTATTTT. It translates to CASSQPAQRGWGTDTQYF. The chain uses TRBV5-1 and TRBJ2-3, with TRBD2 matching 7 bases. Trimming at V came to 4 bases and at J to 1 base, leaving 15 bases not matched to a gene. Germline V gene data show CDR1 as SGHRS and CDR2 as YFSETQ. The CDR3 is made up of 18 amino acids.

In DNA, the CDR3 is TGCGCCAGCAGCCAAGAGGTGTCGGGACTAGCGGATTCCTACGAGCAGTACTTC. Translated, it gives CASSQEVSGLADSYEQYF. The chain joins TRBV4-3 to TRBJ2-7; TRBD2 agrees at 11 bases. The junction had 8 bases not matched to a gene; V was cut back by 0 bases and J by 1 base. This CDR3 is built from 18 residues. Germline CDR1 LGHNA, CDR2 YSLEER.

CDR3 nucleotides: TGTGCCAGCGGAGGGTGGGACAGGGAGTCTGGAAACACCATATATTTT. Translated, it gives CASGGWDRESGNTIYF. The gene calls are TRBV2 and TRBJ1-3, with 9 bases identical to TRBD1. There are 16 residues in the CDR3. Germline lookup yields CDR1 SNHLY and CDR2 FYNNEI. J lost 1 base, V lost 8 bases, and 9 bases had no gene match. The variable domain in full, with the rest retrieved from reference TRBV2 and TRBJ1-3, is EPEVTQTPSHQVTQMGQEVILRCVPISNHLYFYWYRQILGQKVEFLVSFYNNEISEKSEIFDDQFSVERPDGSNFTLKIRSTKLEDSAMYFCASGGWDRESGNTIYFGEGSWLTVV.

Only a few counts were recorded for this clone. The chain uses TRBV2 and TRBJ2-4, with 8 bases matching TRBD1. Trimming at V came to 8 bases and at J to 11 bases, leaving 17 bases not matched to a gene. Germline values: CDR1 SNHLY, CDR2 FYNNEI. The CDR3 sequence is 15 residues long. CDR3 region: CASGGGTGDTRVQYF. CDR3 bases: TGTGCCAGCGGTGGGGGGACAGGAGACACTCGGGTTCAGTACTTC.

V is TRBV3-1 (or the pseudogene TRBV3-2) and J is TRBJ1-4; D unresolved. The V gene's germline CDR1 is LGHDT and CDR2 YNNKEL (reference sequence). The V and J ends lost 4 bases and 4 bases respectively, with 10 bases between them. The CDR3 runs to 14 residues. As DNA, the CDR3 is TGTGCCAGCAGCCCAAGCAGGAATAATGAAAAACTGTTTTTT. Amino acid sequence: CASSPSRNNEKLFF.

CDR3 DNA sequence: TGTGCCAGCAGGGCCTCCCGGGCGGGGCCCATTTCACCCCTCCACTTT. As protein: CASRASRAGPISPLHF. V usage is TRBV25-1 and J usage is TRBJ1-6; D is possibly TRBD1 (5 bases). Per the germline V gene, CDR1 is MGHDK and CDR2 is SYGVNS. Deletions cut 6 bases from V and 9 bases from J, with 21 bases between. This CDR3 region has 16 residues.

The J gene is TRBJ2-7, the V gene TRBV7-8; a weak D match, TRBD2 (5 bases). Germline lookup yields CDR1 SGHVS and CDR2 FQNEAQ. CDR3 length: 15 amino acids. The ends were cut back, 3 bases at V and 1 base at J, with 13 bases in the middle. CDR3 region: CASSLGSAASYEQYF. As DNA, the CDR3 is TGTGCCAGCAGCTTGGGGTCAGCGGCTTCCTACGAGCAGTACTTC.

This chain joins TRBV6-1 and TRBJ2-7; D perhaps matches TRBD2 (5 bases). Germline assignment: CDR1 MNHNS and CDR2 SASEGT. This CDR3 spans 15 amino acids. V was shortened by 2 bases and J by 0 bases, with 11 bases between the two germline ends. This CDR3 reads CASSESAGSSYEQYF. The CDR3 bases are TGTGCCAGCAGTGAATCTGCGGGTAGCTCCTACGAGCAGTACTTC.

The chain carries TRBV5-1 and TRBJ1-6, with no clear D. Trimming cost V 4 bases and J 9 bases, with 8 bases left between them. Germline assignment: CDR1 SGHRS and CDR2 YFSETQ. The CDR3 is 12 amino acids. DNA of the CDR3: TGCGCCAGCAGCCCCACCGGTTCACCCCTCCACTTT. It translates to CASSPTGSPLHF.

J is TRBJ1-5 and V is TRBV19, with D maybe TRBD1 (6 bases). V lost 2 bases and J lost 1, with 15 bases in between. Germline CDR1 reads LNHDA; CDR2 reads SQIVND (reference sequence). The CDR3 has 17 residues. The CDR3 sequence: CASSIQGWDISNQPQHF. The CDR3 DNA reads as TGTGCCAGTAGTATACAGGGGTGGGATATCAGCAATCAGCCCCAGCATTTT.

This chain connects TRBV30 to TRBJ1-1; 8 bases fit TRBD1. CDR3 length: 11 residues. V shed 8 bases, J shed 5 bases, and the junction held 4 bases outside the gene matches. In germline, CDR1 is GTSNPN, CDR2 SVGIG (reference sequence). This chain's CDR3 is CAGDRGTEAFF. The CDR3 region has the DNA TGTGCCGGTGACAGGGGTACTGAAGCTTTCTTT.

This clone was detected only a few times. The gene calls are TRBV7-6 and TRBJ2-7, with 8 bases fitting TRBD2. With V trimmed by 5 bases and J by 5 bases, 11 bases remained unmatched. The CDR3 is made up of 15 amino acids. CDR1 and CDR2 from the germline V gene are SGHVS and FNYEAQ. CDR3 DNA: TGTGCCAGCAGCCCTGGGACTAGTGGTAGACACGAGCAGTACTTC. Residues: CASSPGTSGRHEQYF.

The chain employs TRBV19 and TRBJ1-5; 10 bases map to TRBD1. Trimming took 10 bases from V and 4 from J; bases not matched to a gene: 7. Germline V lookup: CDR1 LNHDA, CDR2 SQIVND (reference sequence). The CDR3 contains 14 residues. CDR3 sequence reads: CAIGQGVSNQPQHF. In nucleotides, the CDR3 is TGTGCCATCGGACAGGGGGTCTCGAATCAGCCCCAGCATTTT. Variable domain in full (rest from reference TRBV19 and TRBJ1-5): DGGITQSPKYLFRKEGQNVTLSCEQNLNHDAMYWYRQDPGQGLRLIYYSQIVNDFQKGDIAEGYSVSREKKESFPLTVTSAQKNPTAFYLCAIGQGVSNQPQHFGDGTRLSIL.

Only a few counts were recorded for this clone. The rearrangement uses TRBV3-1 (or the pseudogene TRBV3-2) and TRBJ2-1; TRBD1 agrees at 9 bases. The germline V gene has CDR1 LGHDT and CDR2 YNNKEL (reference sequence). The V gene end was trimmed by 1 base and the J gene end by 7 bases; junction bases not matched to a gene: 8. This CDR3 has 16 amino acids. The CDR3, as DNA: TGTGCCAGCAGCCAAGTCGGGACAGGGTTTGGGAATGAGCAGTTCTTC. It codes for CASSQVGTGFGNEQFF.

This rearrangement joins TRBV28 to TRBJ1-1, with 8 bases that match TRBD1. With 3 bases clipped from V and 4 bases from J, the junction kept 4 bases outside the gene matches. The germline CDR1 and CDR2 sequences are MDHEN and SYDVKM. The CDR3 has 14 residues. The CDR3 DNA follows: TGTGCCAGCAGTTTGGACAGGGTTGTCACTGAAGCTTTCTTT. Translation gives CASSLDRVVTEAFF.

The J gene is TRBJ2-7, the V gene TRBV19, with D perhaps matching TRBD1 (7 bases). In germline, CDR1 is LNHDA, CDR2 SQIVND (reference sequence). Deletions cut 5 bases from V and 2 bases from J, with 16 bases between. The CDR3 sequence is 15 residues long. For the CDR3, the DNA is TGTGCCAGTAGTCCGCGGGACAGACCAACCTACGAGCAGTACTTC. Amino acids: CASSPRDRPTYEQYF.

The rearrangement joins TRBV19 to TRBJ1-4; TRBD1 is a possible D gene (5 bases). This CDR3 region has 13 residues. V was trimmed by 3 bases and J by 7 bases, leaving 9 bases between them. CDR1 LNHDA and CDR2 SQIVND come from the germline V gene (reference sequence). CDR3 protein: CASSILDSEKLFF. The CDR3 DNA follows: TGTGCCAGTAGTATCCTTGACAGTGAAAAACTGTTTTTT.

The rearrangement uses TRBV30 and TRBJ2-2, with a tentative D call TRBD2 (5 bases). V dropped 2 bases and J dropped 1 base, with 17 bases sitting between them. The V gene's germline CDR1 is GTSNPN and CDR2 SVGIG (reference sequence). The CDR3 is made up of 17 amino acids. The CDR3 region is CAWSRVGSVMNTGELFF. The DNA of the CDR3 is TGTGCCTGGAGTCGAGTGGGGAGCGTTATGAACACCGGGGAGCTGTTTTTT.

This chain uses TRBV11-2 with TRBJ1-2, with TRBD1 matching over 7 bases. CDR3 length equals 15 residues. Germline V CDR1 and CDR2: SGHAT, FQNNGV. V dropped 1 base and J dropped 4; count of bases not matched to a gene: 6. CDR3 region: CASSLGVRQGYGYTF. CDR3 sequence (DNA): TGTGCCAGCAGCTTAGGGGTTCGACAGGGCTATGGCTACACCTTC.

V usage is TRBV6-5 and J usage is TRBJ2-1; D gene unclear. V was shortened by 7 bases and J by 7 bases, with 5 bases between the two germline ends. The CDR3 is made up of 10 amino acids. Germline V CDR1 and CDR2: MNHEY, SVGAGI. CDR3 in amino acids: CASTRNEQFF. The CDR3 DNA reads TGTGCCAGCACCCGGAATGAGCAGTTCTTC.

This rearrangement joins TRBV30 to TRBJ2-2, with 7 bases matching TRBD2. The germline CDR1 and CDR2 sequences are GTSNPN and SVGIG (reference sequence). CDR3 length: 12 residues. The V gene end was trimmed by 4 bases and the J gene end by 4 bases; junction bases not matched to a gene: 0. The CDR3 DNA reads TGTGCCTGGAAGCGGGGCACCGGGGAGCTGTTTTTT. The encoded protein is CAWKRGTGELFF.

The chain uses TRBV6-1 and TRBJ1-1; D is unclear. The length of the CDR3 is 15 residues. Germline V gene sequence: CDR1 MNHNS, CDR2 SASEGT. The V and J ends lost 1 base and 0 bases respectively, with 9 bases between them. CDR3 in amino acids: CASSEGLRLNTEAFF. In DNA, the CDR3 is TGTGCCAGCAGTGAAGGTTTGAGATTGAACACTGAAGCTTTCTTT.

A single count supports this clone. In nucleotides, the CDR3 is TGTGCCAGCAGCTTAACCGGGACAGATTACGAGCAGTACTTC. Protein sequence: CASSLTGTDYEQYF. The V call is TRBV7-9, the J call TRBJ2-7; 7 bases agree with TRBD1. CDR1 and CDR2 (germline): SEHNR, FQNEAQ (reference sequence). Germline trimming cut 2 bases from V and 4 bases from J; bases unmatched to any gene: 5. The length of the CDR3 is 14 residues.

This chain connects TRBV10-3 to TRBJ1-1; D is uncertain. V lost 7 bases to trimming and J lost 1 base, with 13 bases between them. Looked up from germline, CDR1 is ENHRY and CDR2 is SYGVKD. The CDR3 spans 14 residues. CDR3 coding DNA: TGTGCCATCACCGCCACGCCAGGGAACACTGAAGCTTTCTTT. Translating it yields CAITATPGNTEAFF.